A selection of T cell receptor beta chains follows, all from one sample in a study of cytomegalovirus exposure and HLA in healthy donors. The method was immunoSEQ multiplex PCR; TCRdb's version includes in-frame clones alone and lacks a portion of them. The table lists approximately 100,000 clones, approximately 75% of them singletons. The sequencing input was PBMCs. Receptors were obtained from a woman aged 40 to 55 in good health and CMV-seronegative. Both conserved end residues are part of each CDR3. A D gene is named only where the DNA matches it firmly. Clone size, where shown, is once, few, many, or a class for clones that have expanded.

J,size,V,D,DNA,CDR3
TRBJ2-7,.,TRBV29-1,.,TGCAGCGTTGTCAGACAGCTAAACTCCTACGAGCAGTACTTC,CSVVRQLNSYEQYF
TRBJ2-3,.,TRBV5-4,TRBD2,TGTGCCAGCAGCCAAGACCCCCAGGGAGGGGATACGCAGTATTTT,CASSQDPQGGDTQYF
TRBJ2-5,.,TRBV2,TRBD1,TGTGCCAGCAGCCCAGGACAGGGGTACGTGAAGACCCAGTACTTC,CASSPGQGYVKTQYF
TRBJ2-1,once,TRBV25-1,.,TGTGCCAGCAGTGCCAGATACAATGAGCAGTTCTTC,CASSARYNEQFF
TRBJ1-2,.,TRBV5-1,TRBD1,TGCGCCAGCAGCATAGGGACAGAAACTTATGGCTACACCTTC,CASSIGTETYGYTF
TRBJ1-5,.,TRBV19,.,TGTGCCAGTAGTATTGCGGGGTGGTTTAACAATCAGCCCCAGCATTTT,CASSIAGWFNNQPQHF
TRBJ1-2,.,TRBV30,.,TGTGCCTGGAGTGGGGAGTTCTTTTCTCACTATGGCTACACCTTC,CAWSGEFFSHYGYTF
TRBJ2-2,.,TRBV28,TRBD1,TGTGCCAGCAGCAGTACCGGGACAGGGATTATAACCGGGGAGCTGTTTTTT,CASSSTGTGIITGELFF
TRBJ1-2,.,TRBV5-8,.,TGTGCCAGCATTACTCAGGGTAGTTGGGGCTACACCTTC,CASITQGSWGYTF
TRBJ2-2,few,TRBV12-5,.,TGTGCTAGTGGAGGGGAGGGGGCCGGGGAGCTGTTTTTT,CASGGEGAGELFF
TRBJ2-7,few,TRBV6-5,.,TGTGCCAGCAGTTACAGCGCTAGTTCCTACGAGCAGTACTTC,CASSYSASSYEQYF
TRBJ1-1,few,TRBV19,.,TGTGCCAGTAGTCCCGCGGGACCTCGGACTGAAGCTTTCTTT,CASSPAGPRTEAFF
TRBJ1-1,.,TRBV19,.,TGTGCCAGTAGTATTGGAGGACTAAGGACCGACACTGAAGCTTTCTTT,CASSIGGLRTDTEAFF
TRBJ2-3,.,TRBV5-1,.,TGCGCCAGCAGCTTGGACTGGGATACGCAGTATTTT,CASSLDWDTQYF
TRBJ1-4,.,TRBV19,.,TGTGCCAGTACCCCACAGGCCGCAACTAATGAAAAACTGTTTTTT,CASTPQAATNEKLFF
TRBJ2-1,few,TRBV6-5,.,TGTGCCAGCAGTCCCCGGGACTCTTACAATGAGCAGTTCTTC,CASSPRDSYNEQFF
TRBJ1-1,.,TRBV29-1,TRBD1,TGCAGCGCCACCGGGACAGTCCGGAATGGGAACACTGAAGCTTTCTTT,CSATGTVRNGNTEAFF
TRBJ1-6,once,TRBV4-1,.,TGCGCCAGCAGCCACGACAGCCTTTCGCCCCTCCACTTT,CASSHDSLSPLHF
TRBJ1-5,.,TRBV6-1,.,TGTGCCAGCAGTAACACCCCGTACAGCAATCAGCCCCAGCATTTT,CASSNTPYSNQPQHF
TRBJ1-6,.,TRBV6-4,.,TGTGCCAGCAGTGAAGGGACAACCAATTCACCCCTCCACTTT,CASSEGTTNSPLHF
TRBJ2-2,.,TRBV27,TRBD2,TGTGCCAGCAGTTTAACAGCGGGGGGCCCGAACACCGGGGAGCTGTTTTTT,CASSLTAGGPNTGELFF
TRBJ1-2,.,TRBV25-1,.,TGTGCCAGCAGTGTGGGCAGGGCCTATGGCTACACCTTC,CASSVGRAYGYTF
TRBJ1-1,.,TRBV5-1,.,TGCGCCAGCAGCCCCGAGGTGGGGAACACTGAAGCTTTCTTT,CASSPEVGNTEAFF
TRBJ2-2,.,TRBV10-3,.,TGTGCCATCAGTGAAATAGAGGGAACCGGGGAGCTGTTTTTT,CAISEIEGTGELFF
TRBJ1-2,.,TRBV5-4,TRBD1,TGTGCCAGCAGCCGAAACAGGGGATATGGCTACACCTTC,CASSRNRGYGYTF
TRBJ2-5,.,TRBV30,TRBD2,TGTGCCTGGAGAGTACCGGGCTCTCGGGAGGAGCAGTACTTC,CAWRVPGSREEQYF
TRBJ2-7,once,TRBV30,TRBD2,TGTGCCTGGAATCCCAGACTAGCGGGACCCTCCTACGAGCAGTACTTC,CAWNPRLAGPSYEQYF
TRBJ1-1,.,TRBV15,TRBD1,TGTGCCACCAGCAGAGATCCGGGACAGTTGAACACTGAAGCTTTCTTT,CATSRDPGQLNTEAFF
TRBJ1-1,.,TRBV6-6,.,TGTGCCAGCAGCTTGAGGTGGGGAGGCACTGAAGCTTTCTTT,CASSLRWGGTEAFF
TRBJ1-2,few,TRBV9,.,TGTGCCAGCAGCACTAGGGACAATGGCTACACCTTC,CASSTRDNGYTF
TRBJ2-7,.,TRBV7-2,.,TGTGCCACTAAGGCGGGACCCTCCTACGAGCAGTACTTC,CATKAGPSYEQYF